This T cell receptor (beta chain) was recorded in a study of T cells after yellow fever vaccination. V lost 3 bases and J lost 4, with 11 bases in between. From germline, CDR1 is SEHNR and CDR2 FQNEAQ (reference sequence). The CDR3 sequence is 14 residues long. TCRdb used MiXCR to reprocess the 5' RACE reads, holding one entry per CDR3 protein. The table includes 300,000 or so distinct CDR3 sequences, about 7.8% detected once. The study, taken as a whole, reports: The bulk population could contribute abundant contaminating clonotypes to FACS-sorted repertoires. Peaking faster, on day 5 versus 15, the secondary response was nonetheless weaker. After the booster, approximately 96% of CD4 and about 90% of CD8 primary-response clones were re-detected.

This clonotype has a handful of counts. Antigen: not known. The rearrangement links TRBV7-9 to TRBJ2-3; a weak D match, TRBD2 (6 bases). Material: PBMCs, obtained 35 to 50 days after the first yellow fever vaccination. This TCR came from a man between 18 and 35 years old who received the YFV17D yellow fever vaccine. The CDR3 loop reads CASSFAEGPDTQYF. DNA for the CDR3: TGTGCCAGCAGCTTTGCGGAGGGCCCAGATACGCAGTATTTT. The full variable domain, its missing parts supplied by reference TRBV7-9 and TRBJ2-3, is DTGVSQNPRHKITKRGQNVTFRCDPISEHNRLYWYRQTLGQGPEFLTYFQNEAQLEKSRLLSDRFSAERPKGSFSTLEIQRTEQGDSAMYLCASSFAEGPDTQYFGPGTRLTVL.